The 25 T cell receptor beta chains below were found in one sample sequenced in a study of blood T cell repertoires in COVID-19. Generated by immunoSEQ multiplex PCR, the TCRdb table keeps only in-frame clones and is missing some. This repertoire shows roughly 160,000 clones, about 80% found once; its top ten account for roughly 12%. The specimen sequenced was PBMCs or T cells enriched from blood (not recorded which). Source of these receptors: a man aged 50 or older who had recovered from COVID-19.

This rearrangement joins TRBV5-6 to TRBJ1-6; D not resolved. Germline CDR1 is SGHDT and CDR2 is YYEEEE. Trimming cost V 4 bases and J 7 bases, with 6 bases left between them. This CDR3 region has 12 residues. In DNA form, the CDR3 reads TGTGCCAGCAGCGGGAGGAATTCACCCCTCCACTTT. This gives the protein CASSGRNSPLHF.

CDR3 sequence (DNA): TGCGCCAGCAGCCTCCAGGGACATCAGTTCTTC. Its translation: CASSLQGHQFF. This chain links TRBV5-1 with TRBJ2-1, with D possibly being TRBD1 (6 bases). Trimming pared 4 bases from V and 13 bases from J, leaving 12 bases between. Germline CDR1 SGHRS, CDR2 YFSETQ. The CDR3 totals 11 residues.

The chain employs TRBV5-1 and TRBJ2-7; TRBD1 matches 7 bases. The germline V gene encodes CDR1 SGHRS and CDR2 YFSETQ. V shed 4 bases and J 4 bases; nucleotides not matched to a gene: 8. The CDR3 runs to 14 residues. The CDR3 protein is CASSPTKGAYEQYF. CDR3 sequence (DNA): TGCGCCAGCAGCCCCACTAAGGGGGCTTACGAGCAGTACTTC.

The V gene is TRBV6-2 or TRBV6-3, the J gene TRBJ1-2; D not certain. V lost 2 bases, J lost 4 bases, and 8 bases lay in between. The germline CDR1 and CDR2 sequences are MNHEY and SVGEGT. The CDR3 runs 13 residues. CDR3 loop: CASSYASLYGYTF. For the CDR3, the DNA is TGTGCCAGCAGTTACGCCAGTCTCTATGGCTACACCTTC.

The V and J genes are TRBV5-6 and TRBJ2-1, with 8 bases aligning to TRBD1. Germline V CDR1 and CDR2: SGHDT, YYEEEE. The ends lost 3 bases at V and 0 bases at J; junction bases unmatched: 8. This CDR3 is built from 17 residues. CDR3 bases: TGTGCCAGCAGCTGGGGACAGGCCTTGAGCTCCTACAATGAGCAGTTCTTC. It specifies CASSWGQALSSYNEQFF.

The chain links TRBV28 to TRBJ1-2, with 7 bases that match TRBD1. This CDR3 is built from 13 residues. Unmatched junction bases numbered 9, after V lost 6 bases and J lost 8 bases. The germline V gene encodes CDR1 MDHEN and CDR2 SYDVKM. CDR3 coding DNA: TGTGCCAGCAGAAAGGGGGCTTTGGTGGGCTACACCTTC. It encodes CASRKGALVGYTF.

This chain links TRBV28 with TRBJ1-4; D remains unclear. The CDR3 loop spans 20 amino acids. Germline CDR1 and CDR2: MDHEN and SYDVKM. The V end lost 4 bases, the J end lost 6 bases, and 30 bases lay between the germline ends. The DNA for the CDR3 is TGTGCCAGCAGTTCAAAGAGCCTTGAAAAGATAGAGGGCGGAGATGAAAAACTGTTTTTT. This encodes CASSSKSLEKIEGGDEKLFF.

V gene TRBV6-5 combines with J gene TRBJ2-7; TRBD1 agrees at 7 bases. This CDR3 is built from 14 residues. Germline V gene data show CDR1 as MNHEY and CDR2 as SVGAGI. After removal of 6 bases from V and 0 bases from J, the junction contained 5 bases not matched to a gene. This CDR3 is CASSLGQNSYEQYF. The DNA of the CDR3 is TGTGCCAGCAGCCTGGGACAGAACTCCTACGAGCAGTACTTC.

This chain uses TRBV28 with TRBJ2-7; TRBD1 might be the D (6 bases). The germline CDR1 and CDR2 sequences are MDHEN and SYDVKM. The CDR3 consists of 14 residues. With 3 bases removed from V and 3 bases from J, the gap between germline ends came to 12 bases. CDR3 in DNA: TGTGCCAGCAGTTTCCGACAGGAAATCTACGAGCAGTACTTC. This codes for CASSFRQEIYEQYF. Using reference TRBV28 and TRBJ2-7 for the parts outside the CDR3, the full variable domain is DVKVTQSSRYLVKRTGEKVFLECVQDMDHENMFWYRQDPGLGLRLIYFSYDVKMKEKGDIPEGYSVSREKKERFSLILESASTNQTSMYLCASSFRQEIYEQYFGPGTRLTVT.

This clone was counted a few times. J is TRBJ1-5 and V is TRBV2, with TRBD1 matching over 7 bases. CDR3 size: 15 residues. Germline V gene lookup returns CDR1 SNHLY and CDR2 FYNNEI. The V segment lost 7 bases and the J segment 0 bases; nucleotides outside the gene matches: 6. CDR3 protein: CASNQQGYSNQPQHF. Written as DNA, the CDR3 is TGTGCCAGCAACCAACAGGGGTATAGCAATCAGCCCCAGCATTTT. Full variable domain (remainder filled in from reference TRBV2 and TRBJ1-5): EPEVTQTPSHQVTQMGQEVILRCVPISNHLYFYWYRQILGQKVEFLVSFYNNEISEKSEIFDDQFSVERPDGSNFTLKIRSTKLEDSAMYFCASNQQGYSNQPQHFGDGTRLSIL.

V usage is TRBV27 and J usage is TRBJ1-3; D is undetermined. The V gene lost 2 bases and the J gene lost 0 bases, with 14 bases spanning the gap. Germline V gene sequence: CDR1 MNHEY, CDR2 SMNVEV (reference sequence). CDR3 length equals 17 residues. CDR3 sequence (DNA): TGTGCCAGCAGTTTAAGGCCAGGCACCCGCTCTGGAAACACCATATATTTT. Translating gives CASSLRPGTRSGNTIYF.

V is TRBV7-2 and J is TRBJ2-7; 8 bases map to TRBD1. V lost 4 bases and J lost 5; bases outside the gene matches: 10. CDR1 is SGHTA and CDR2 is FQGNSA in the germline V gene. The CDR3 has 15 residues. For the CDR3, the DNA is TGTGCCAGCAGCTCTAGTAATGGACAGGGAGACGAGCAGTACTTC. Translating it yields CASSSSNGQGDEQYF.

The chain is built from TRBV14 and TRBJ1-4; D is possibly TRBD1 (5 bases). The V and J ends lost 4 bases and 4 bases respectively, with 7 bases between them. CDR1 and CDR2 from the germline V gene are SGHDN and FVKESK. The CDR3 is 13 residues long. As DNA, the CDR3 is TGTGCCAGCAGCCTACAGGTTAATGAAAAACTGTTTTTT. This gives the protein CASSLQVNEKLFF.

This clone was seen once. This chain uses TRBV9 with TRBJ2-5, with D tentatively TRBD2 (5 bases). From germline, CDR1 is SGDLS and CDR2 YYNGEE. The V end lost 2 bases, the J end lost 1 base, and 12 bases lay between the germline ends. The CDR3 totals 15 residues. CDR3 amino acids: CASSVRGGLQETQYF. The CDR3 nucleotides read TGTGCCAGCAGCGTGCGTGGAGGACTCCAAGAGACCCAGTACTTC.

The rearrangement joins TRBV18 to TRBJ1-1; weak D call: TRBD1 (5 bases). This CDR3 contains 15 residues. The germline CDR1 and CDR2 sequences are KGHSH and LQKENI. The V and J ends lost 7 bases and 1 base respectively, with 16 bases between them. CDR3 nucleotides: TGTGCCAGCTTAGCCAAGGGCGGGGGGAACACTGAAGCTTTCTTT. Amino acids: CASLAKGGGNTEAFF.

In this sample, this clone turned up once. V is TRBV21-1 and J is TRBJ1-4. TRBV21-1 is shown as a pseudogene. The CDR3 has 14 amino acids. CDR3 nucleotides: TGTGCCAGCAGCAAGGAGGGTGGGGATGAAAAACTGTTTTTT. It encodes CASSKEGGDEKLFF.

The genes are TRBV5-5 and TRBJ2-7, with 7 nucleotides matching TRBD1. Germline trimming cut 4 bases from V and 2 bases from J; bases unmatched to any gene: 6. CDR1 is SGHKS and CDR2 is YYEKEE in the germline V gene (reference sequence). The CDR3 spans 14 residues. The DNA of the CDR3 is TGTGCCAGCAGCGTTCGGGACAGTGCCTACGAGCAGTACTTC. Protein product: CASSVRDSAYEQYF.

The chain links TRBV3-1 (or the pseudogene TRBV3-2) to TRBJ1-6; possible D gene TRBD1, 6 bases. The CDR3 extends over 15 amino acids. Germline CDR1 and CDR2: LGHDT and YNNKEL (reference sequence). V lost 1 base to trimming and J lost 8 bases, with 12 bases between them. Written as DNA, the CDR3 is TGTGCCAGCAGCCAAGGAGGGGGATTAGATTCACCCCTCCACTTT. Amino acid sequence: CASSQGGGLDSPLHF.

This sequence joins TRBV6-6 and TRBJ2-5, with 10 bases fitting TRBD2. V shed 6 bases and J 2 bases; nucleotides not matched to a gene: 3. The CDR3 sequence is 14 residues long. Germline V gives CDR1 MNHNY, CDR2 SVGAGI (reference sequence). CDR3 DNA sequence: TGTGCCAGCAGACTAGCGGGACAGCAAGAGACCCAGTACTTC. Translating gives CASRLAGQQETQYF.

The chain carries TRBV30 and TRBJ1-3; 7 positions agree with TRBD1. From germline, CDR1 is GTSNPN and CDR2 SVGIG (reference sequence). V gave up 2 bases and J gave up 2 bases; unmatched junction bases: 6. The CDR3 spans 15 residues. CDR3 region: CAWSYAGGPGNTIYF. CDR3 bases: TGTGCCTGGAGTTATGCAGGGGGGCCTGGAAACACCATATATTTT.

This sequence joins TRBV7-2 and TRBJ1-3, with no clear D. The CDR3 is made up of 14 amino acids. The germline V and J ends were trimmed by 2 bases and 0 bases, with 5 bases remaining between them. The germline V gene encodes CDR1 SGHTA and CDR2 FQGNSA. CDR3 region: CASSLQSSGNTIYF. The CDR3 region has the DNA TGTGCCAGCAGCTTACAGTCCTCTGGAAACACCATATATTTT. Full variable domain (outside the CDR3, taken from reference TRBV7-2 and TRBJ1-3): GAGVSQSPSNKVTEKGKDVELRCDPISGHTALYWYRQSLGQGLEFLIYFQGNSAPDKSGLPSDRFSAERTGGSVSTLTIQRTQQEDSAVYLCASSLQSSGNTIYFGEGSWLTVV.

This clone has just a few counts. This chain connects TRBV5-1 to TRBJ2-6; TRBD1 matches 9 bases. Germline CDR1 is SGHRS and CDR2 is YFSETQ. V gave up 4 bases and J gave up 0 bases; unmatched junction bases: 8. The CDR3 totals 18 residues. Here the CDR3 reads CASSANRGPLSGANVLTF. The CDR3 coding sequence is TGCGCCAGCAGCGCGAACAGGGGGCCCCTCTCTGGGGCCAACGTCCTGACTTTC.

This clone was recorded a few times. This chain uses TRBV27 with TRBJ1-2, with TRBD1 identical over 8 bases. Germline assignment: CDR1 MNHEY and CDR2 SMNVEV (reference sequence). CDR3 length: 15 residues. Trimming at V came to 4 bases and at J to 4 bases, leaving 8 bases not matched to a gene. The CDR3 loop is CASSSFSGTGYGYTF. CDR3 DNA sequence: TGTGCCAGCAGTTCCTTTTCCGGGACAGGCTATGGCTACACCTTC.

This clone appeared a single time. V usage is TRBV5-1 and J usage is TRBJ2-5; D might be TRBD1 (6 bases). The CDR3 consists of 17 residues. CDR1 and CDR2 from the germline V gene are SGHRS and YFSETQ. Trimming removed 4 bases at V and 5 bases at J, with 24 bases between. CDR3 loop: CASSLSSRDNPAETQYF. CDR3 nucleotide sequence: TGCGCCAGCAGCCTCTCCTCCCGGGACAATCCTGCGGAGACCCAGTACTTC.

This chain connects TRBV19 to TRBJ1-5, with D uncertain. CDR3 length: 15 residues. In germline, CDR1 is LNHDA, CDR2 SQIVND (reference sequence). With 5 bases removed from V and 0 bases from J, the gap between germline ends came to 11 bases. This CDR3 is CASSLTGYSNQPQHF. CDR3 bases: TGTGCCAGTAGTTTAACGGGGTATAGCAATCAGCCCCAGCATTTT.